The 9 T cell receptor beta chains below come from one sample, sequenced in a study of shared clonotypes between healthy human individuals. The table came from immunoSEQ multiplex PCR; TCRdb's copy has only in-frame clones and leaves some out. The sample has roughly 2 million clones, 95% seen once. The sample comprised naive CD4+ T cells sorted from blood. Subset: CD45RA+ positively selected. The receptors were gathered from a man between 18 and 29 years old in good health.

The chain links TRBV29-1 to TRBJ1-2; D unclear. CDR3 size: 13 residues. CDR1 and CDR2 (germline): SQVTM, ANQGSEA. The V end was cut by 4 bases, the J end by 6 bases, with 15 bases between. Here the CDR3 reads CSVVTGSSHGYTF. The CDR3 DNA follows: TGCAGCGTTGTAACGGGAAGTTCTCATGGCTACACCTTC.

The genes are TRBV7-2 and TRBJ1-2; tentatively, D is TRBD1 (6 bases). V lost 5 bases, J lost 0 bases, and 13 bases lay in between. Germline V lookup: CDR1 SGHTA, CDR2 FQGNSA. CDR3 length equals 15 residues. In DNA, the CDR3 is TGTGCCAGCAGCCCCGACAGGATCTCTAACTATGGCTACACCTTC. Amino acids: CASSPDRISNYGYTF.

On this clone: The sample carries other DNA sequences with the same CDR3. The chain combines TRBV28 with TRBJ1-2; D is unclear. Germline lookup yields CDR1 MDHEN and CDR2 SYDVKM. There are 12 residues in the CDR3. V dropped 5 bases and J dropped 5 bases, with 9 bases sitting between them. The CDR3 sequence: CASSPRAYGYTF. Here the CDR3 DNA reads TGTGCCAGCAGTCCCCGGGCTTATGGCTACACCTTC.

V usage is TRBV9 and J usage is TRBJ2-7, with 9 nucleotides matching TRBD1. CDR1 is SGDLS, CDR2 YYNGEE, per germline. V gave up 4 bases and J gave up 6 bases; unmatched junction bases: 8. CDR3 length: 14 residues. CDR3 sequence: CASSSRGQGGEQYF. The CDR3 nucleotides read TGTGCCAGCAGCTCCCGGGGACAGGGTGGCGAGCAGTACTTC.

The sample holds one count of this clone. The J gene is TRBJ1-2, the V gene TRBV7-2; D is perhaps TRBD1 (6 bases). The CDR3 is 13 residues long. V was shortened by 2 bases and J by 4 bases, with 8 bases between the two germline ends. Germline V gene lookup returns CDR1 SGHTA and CDR2 FQGNSA. CDR3 region: CASSLRGAYGYTF. Here the CDR3 DNA reads TGTGCCAGCAGCTTAAGGGGGGCCTATGGCTACACCTTC.

This clone was picked up one time. This chain joins TRBV5-1 and TRBJ1-6; 8 nucleotides align to TRBD1. CDR1 and CDR2 (germline): SGHRS, YFSETQ. Losses at the gene ends were 0 bases for V and 7 bases for J; bases not matched to a gene: 3. The CDR3 spans 15 residues. The CDR3 reads CASSLEQGGNSPLHF. Written as DNA, the CDR3 is TGCGCCAGCAGCTTGGAACAGGGGGGGAATTCACCCCTCCACTTT.

This chain links TRBV23-1 with TRBJ2-7, with TRBD1 matching 9 bases. TRBV23-1 is an open reading frame whose function is uncertain. This CDR3 comprises 15 residues. Unmatched junction bases numbered 11, after V lost 8 bases and J lost 3 bases. This chain's CDR3 is CASSHPGQGLYEQYF. The CDR3 coding sequence is TGCGCCAGCTCTCATCCGGGACAGGGACTCTACGAGCAGTACTTC.

V is TRBV10-2 and J is TRBJ2-4; D unresolved. The CDR3 has 14 residues. Germline V gene lookup returns CDR1 WSHSY and CDR2 SAAADI. The V end was cut by 6 bases, the J end by 1 base, with 10 bases between. CDR3 DNA: TGCGCCAGCAGACTTACCATGGCCAAAAACATTCAGTACTTC. Protein product: CASRLTMAKNIQYF.

The rearrangement links TRBV30 to TRBJ2-7; D possibly corresponds to TRBD1 (5 bases). The V end lost 5 bases, the J end lost 6 bases, and 14 bases lay between the germline ends. The CDR3 extends over 12 amino acids. The V gene's germline CDR1 is GTSNPN and CDR2 SVGIG (reference sequence). This CDR3 is CAWHQGPSEQYF. In DNA form, the CDR3 reads TGTGCCTGGCATCAGGGCCCGTCCGAGCAGTACTTC.